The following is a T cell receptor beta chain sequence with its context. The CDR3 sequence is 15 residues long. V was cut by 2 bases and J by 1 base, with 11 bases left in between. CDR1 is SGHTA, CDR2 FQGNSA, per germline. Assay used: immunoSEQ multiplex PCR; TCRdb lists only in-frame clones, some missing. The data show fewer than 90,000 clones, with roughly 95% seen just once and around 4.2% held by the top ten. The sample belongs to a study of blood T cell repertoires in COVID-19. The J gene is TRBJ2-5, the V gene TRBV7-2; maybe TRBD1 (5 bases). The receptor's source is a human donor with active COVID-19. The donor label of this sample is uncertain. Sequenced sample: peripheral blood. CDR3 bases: TGTGCCAGCAGCTTACAACCGACAGTCCAAGAGACCCAGTACTTC. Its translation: CASSLQPTVQETQYF.